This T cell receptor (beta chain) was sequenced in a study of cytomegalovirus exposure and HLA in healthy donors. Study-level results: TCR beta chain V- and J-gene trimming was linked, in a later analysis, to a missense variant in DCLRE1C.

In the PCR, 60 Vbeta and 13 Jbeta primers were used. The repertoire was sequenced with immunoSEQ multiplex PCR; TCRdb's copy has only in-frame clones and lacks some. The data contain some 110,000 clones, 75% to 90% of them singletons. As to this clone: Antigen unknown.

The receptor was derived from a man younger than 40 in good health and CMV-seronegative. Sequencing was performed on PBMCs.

CDR3 sequence (DNA): TGTGCCAGTAGTATCACAGGGGGCAACGAGCAGTACTTC. It translates to CASSITGGNEQYF. The genes are TRBV19 and TRBJ2-7; 9 nucleotides match TRBD1. V shed 3 bases, J shed 5 bases, and the junction held 2 bases outside the gene matches. This CDR3 contains 13 residues. Germline V gene data show CDR1 as LNHDA and CDR2 as SQIVND (reference sequence).